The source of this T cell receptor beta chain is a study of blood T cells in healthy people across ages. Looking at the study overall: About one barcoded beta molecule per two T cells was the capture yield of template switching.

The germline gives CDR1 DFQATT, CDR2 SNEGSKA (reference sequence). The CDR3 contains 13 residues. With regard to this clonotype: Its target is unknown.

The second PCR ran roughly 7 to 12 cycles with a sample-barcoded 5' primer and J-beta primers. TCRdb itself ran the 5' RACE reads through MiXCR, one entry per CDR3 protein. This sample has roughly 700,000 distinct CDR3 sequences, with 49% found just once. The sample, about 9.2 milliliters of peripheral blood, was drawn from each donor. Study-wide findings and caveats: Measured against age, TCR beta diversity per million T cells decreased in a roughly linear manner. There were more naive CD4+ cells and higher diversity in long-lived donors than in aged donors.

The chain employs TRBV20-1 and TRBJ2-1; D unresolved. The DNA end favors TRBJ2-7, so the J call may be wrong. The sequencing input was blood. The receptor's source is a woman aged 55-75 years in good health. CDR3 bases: TGCAGTGCTAGTCAGAGCTTCTACAATGAGCAGTACTTC. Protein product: CSASQSFYNEQYF.